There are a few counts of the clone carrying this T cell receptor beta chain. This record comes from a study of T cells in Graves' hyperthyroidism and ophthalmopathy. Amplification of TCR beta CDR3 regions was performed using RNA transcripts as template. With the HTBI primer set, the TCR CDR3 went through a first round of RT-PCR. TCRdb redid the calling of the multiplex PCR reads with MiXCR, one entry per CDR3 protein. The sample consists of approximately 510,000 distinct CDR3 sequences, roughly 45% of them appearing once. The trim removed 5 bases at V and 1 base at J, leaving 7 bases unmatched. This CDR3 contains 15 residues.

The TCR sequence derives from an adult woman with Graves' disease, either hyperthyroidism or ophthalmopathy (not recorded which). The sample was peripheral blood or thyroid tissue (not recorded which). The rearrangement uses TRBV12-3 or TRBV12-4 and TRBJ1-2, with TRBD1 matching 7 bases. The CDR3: CASSLIRDSNYGYTF. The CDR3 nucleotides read TGTGCCAGCAGTCTGATCCGGGACAGTAACTATGGCTACACCTTC.